This TCR beta chain was sequenced during a study of CD8 T cells in ankylosing spondylitis. Points from the study as a whole: CD8+ cells made up the disease-linked clones, which were relatively rare in peripheral blood.

TCRdb called the 5' RACE reads again in MiXCR, with one record for every CDR3 protein. The profile shows several thousand distinct CDR3 sequences, roughly 2.2% of them singletons. This clonotype was recorded only once. The antigen is undetermined. V shed 0 bases and J 4 bases; nucleotides not matched to a gene: 7. Germline V gene sequence: CDR1 SGDLS, CDR2 YYNGEE. There are 16 residues in the CDR3. The rearrangement joins TRBV9 to TRBJ2-3, with 8 bases fitting TRBD2. The TCR was taken from a male donor with ankylosing spondylitis or in good health (not recorded which). Sequencing used blood, either unsorted or a sorted T cell fraction (not recorded which). CDR3 residues: CASSVVPAGASDTQYF. The CDR3 DNA sequence: TGTGCCAGCAGCGTAGTGCCAGCGGGAGCTTCAGATACGCAGTATTTT. Complete variable domain (other parts from reference TRBV9 and TRBJ2-3): DSGVTQTPKHLITATGQRVTLRCSPRSGDLSVYWYQQSLDQGLQFLIQYYNGEERAKGNILERFSAQQFPDLHSELNLSSLELGDSALYFCASSVVPAGASDTQYFGPGTRLTVL.